This entry features one T cell receptor beta chain sequence. The antigen is not known. One entry per CDR3 protein, called by TCRdb with MiXCR from the 5' RACE reads. This table has fewer than 600,000 distinct CDR3 sequences, 20% to 25% appearing once. This record belongs to a study of T-cell memory formation after mild COVID-19. Study summary: Clustering of TCRs was largely donor specific.

Germline V lookup: CDR1 SGHTA, CDR2 FQGNSA. V shed 0 bases and J shed 1 base, with 14 bases lying between them. The CDR3 is 17 amino acids. Study conclusions and caveats: Later expanders leaned CD4+, whereas clones that contracted between day 15 and 85 were balanced CD4/CD8. Detection of some responders pre-infection suggested pre-existing cross-reactive memory T cells participated. Researchers report contracting CD4+ clones mostly in CM and EM, with CD8+ clones in EMRA.

The chain combines TRBV7-2 with TRBJ2-3; D possibly corresponds to TRBD2 (5 bases). Input material: PBMCs or a T cell subset sorted from them (not recorded which). The source is an adult woman who had mild COVID-19 (a few samples of this study predate the infection). Cell type and time point are not known. CDR3 in DNA: TGTGCCAGCAGCTTAGCCCTGCCACGGGGAGGCACAGATACGCAGTATTTT. Translating it yields CASSLALPRGGTDTQYF.